Sequencing of this T cell receptor beta chain was carried out in a study of T cell responses to AZD1222 COVID-19 vaccine. Regarding this clone: What it recognizes is unknown.

The CDR3 is made up of 18 amino acids. J was trimmed by 5 bases and V by 0 bases; bases with no gene match: 12. CDR1 and CDR2 (germline): KGHSH, LQKENI. The protocol was immunoSEQ multiplex PCR, while the TCRdb copy is restricted to in-frame clones and leaves out a portion. The table lists some 180,000 clones, roughly 91% of them singletons. Study results and caveats: Seropositivity was recorded at baseline in only a handful of AZD1222 recipients. Vaccine-associated CD4 TCRs spanned spike, dominant at 160-218 and 743-854.

The material sequenced was peripheral blood, taken 28 days after the second dose of the MenACWY control vaccine. This TCR was sampled from an adult who received the MenACWY meningococcal vaccine as a control. The chain employs TRBV18 and TRBJ2-3, with TRBD2 matching over 9 bases. CDR3 loop: CASSPPVLAGSRGDTQYF. CDR3 in DNA: TGTGCCAGCTCACCACCGGTTCTAGCGGGGAGTAGGGGAGATACGCAGTATTTT.